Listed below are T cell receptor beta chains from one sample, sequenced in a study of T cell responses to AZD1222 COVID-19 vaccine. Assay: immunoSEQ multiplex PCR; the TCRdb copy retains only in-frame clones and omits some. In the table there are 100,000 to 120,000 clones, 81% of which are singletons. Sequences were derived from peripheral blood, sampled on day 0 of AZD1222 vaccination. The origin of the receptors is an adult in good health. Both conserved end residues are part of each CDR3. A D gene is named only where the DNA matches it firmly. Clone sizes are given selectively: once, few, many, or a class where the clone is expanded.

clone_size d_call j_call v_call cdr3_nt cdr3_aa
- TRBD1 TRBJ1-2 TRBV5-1 TGCGCCAGCAGCGCCGGGACAGGGGTTGGAGGCTACACCTTC CASSAGTGVGGYTF
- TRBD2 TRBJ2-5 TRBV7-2 TGTGCCAGCAGCTTAGACCAAGCGGGATTCCAGTACTTC CASSLDQAGFQYF
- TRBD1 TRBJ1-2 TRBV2 TGTGCCAGCAGTGGACAGGGATACTATGGCTACACCTTC CASSGQGYYGYTF
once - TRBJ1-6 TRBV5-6 TGTGCCAGCAGCCCGGCTCCGGGGTCGATAAATTCACCCCTCCACTTT CASSPAPGSINSPLHF
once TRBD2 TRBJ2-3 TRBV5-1 TGCGCCAGCAGCTTGGATCGCGGGAGGACAGATACGCAGTATTTT CASSLDRGRTDTQYF
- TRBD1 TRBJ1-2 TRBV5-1 TGCGCCAGCAGCTTTACTCTTGGGGGACAGGGTTTCTATGGCTACACCTTC CASSFTLGGQGFYGYTF
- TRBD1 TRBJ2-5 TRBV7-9 TGTGCCAGCAGCTACGGGACAGGGGGGATCCAAGAGACCCAGTACTTC CASSYGTGGIQETQYF
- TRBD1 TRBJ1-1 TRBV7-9 TGTGCCAGCAGCCTAAACACAGGGGTCGCTTTCTTT CASSLNTGVAFF
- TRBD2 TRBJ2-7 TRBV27 TGTGCCAGCAGTAACTTAGCGGGAGCCACCTCCTACGAGCAGTACTTC CASSNLAGATSYEQYF
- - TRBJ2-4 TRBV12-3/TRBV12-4 TGTGCCAGCAGGGGGGGAGCCAAAAACATTCAGTACTTC CASRGGAKNIQYF
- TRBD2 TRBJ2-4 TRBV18 TGTGCCAGCTCCCCCGGGGGGGGAGTCAAAAACATTCAGTACTTC CASSPGGGVKNIQYF